The 12 T cell receptor beta chains below were found in one sample sequenced in a study of T cell responses to AZD1222 COVID-19 vaccine. This table comes from immunoSEQ multiplex PCR, and its TCRdb copy is limited to in-frame clones, with some not included. The sample contains about 120,000 clones, approximately 83% of which appear only once. Sequenced here: peripheral blood, sampled on day 0 of AZD1222 vaccination. These receptor sequences come from an adult in good health.

The chain uses TRBV6-5 and TRBJ1-1; unclear D gene. CDR1 is MNHEY and CDR2 is SVGAGI in the germline V gene. Trimming removed 7 bases from V and 2 bases from J, with 11 bases in between. The CDR3 runs to 13 residues. In nucleotides, the CDR3 is TGTGCCAGCAACGTAATTAGTAACACTGAAGCTTTCTTT. Its translation: CASNVISNTEAFF.

This rearrangement joins TRBV15 to TRBJ2-7, with 7 nucleotides matching TRBD2. Germline lookup yields CDR1 LNHNV and CDR2 YYDKDF (reference sequence). This CDR3 spans 15 amino acids. The V gene end was trimmed by 5 bases and the J gene end by 2 bases; junction bases not matched to a gene: 9. The CDR3 DNA reads TGTGCCACCAGCCACGAAGCGGGATCTCCCTACGAGCAGTACTTC. Its translation is CATSHEAGSPYEQYF.

The chain couples TRBV18 to TRBJ1-5, with D perhaps matching TRBD1 (6 bases). Trimming removed 4 bases from V and 5 bases from J, with 9 bases in between. The CDR3 contains 13 residues. Germline CDR1 is KGHSH and CDR2 is LQKENI. CDR3 region: CASSRGADQPQHF. The CDR3 DNA follows: TGTGCCAGCTCACGGGGGGCGGATCAGCCCCAGCATTTT. The full variable domain, rest sourced from reference TRBV18 and TRBJ1-5, is NAGVMQNPRHLVRRRGQEARLRCSPMKGHSHVYWYRQLPEEGLKFMVYLQKENIIDESGMPKERFSAEFPKEGPSILRIQQVVRGDSAAYFCASSRGADQPQHFGDGTRLSIL.

The V call is TRBV6-1, the J call TRBJ1-5, with D perhaps matching TRBD1 (6 bases). With 3 bases removed from V and 7 bases from J, the gap between germline ends came to 13 bases. Looked up from germline, CDR1 is MNHNS and CDR2 is SASEGT. CDR3 length equals 14 residues. DNA for the CDR3: TGTGCCAGCAGTGAGGACAGCGGGAGGCAGCCCCAGCATTTT. This codes for CASSEDSGRQPQHF.

V and J are TRBV6-6 and TRBJ2-7; D unresolved. Germline V gene lookup returns CDR1 MNHNY and CDR2 SVGAGI (reference sequence). V was clipped by 7 bases and J by 2 bases, with 15 bases between them. There are 14 residues in the CDR3. CDR3 in DNA: TGTGCCAGCAATGATCCGGATCCCCCCTACGAGCAGTACTTC. It translates to CASNDPDPPYEQYF.

This clone was seen more than once but under ten times. The genes are TRBV3-1 (or the pseudogene TRBV3-2) and TRBJ1-1; D gene unclear. This CDR3 has 14 residues. Trimming took off 3 bases at V and 3 bases at J, with 11 bases between the two ends. In germline, CDR1 is LGHDT, CDR2 YNNKEL (reference sequence). CDR3 residues: CASSQVDGDTEAFF. In DNA form, the CDR3 reads TGTGCCAGCAGCCAGGTGGACGGAGACACTGAAGCTTTCTTT.

V and J are TRBV7-8 and TRBJ2-2, with TRBD2 matching over 15 bases. Germline loops: CDR1 SGHVS, CDR2 FQNEAQ. The V gene end was trimmed by 4 bases and the J gene end by 5 bases; junction bases not matched to a gene: 14. The length of the CDR3 is 20 residues. The CDR3 sequence is CASSYPRATGTSGGTGELFF. CDR3 bases: TGTGCCAGCAGCTACCCTCGTGCCACAGGGACTAGCGGGGGGACCGGGGAGCTGTTTTTT.

The chain recombines TRBV28 with TRBJ1-5; a weak D match, TRBD1 (6 bases). The CDR3 sequence is 14 residues long. V was shortened by 3 bases and J by 7 bases, with 13 bases between the two germline ends. Germline V lookup: CDR1 MDHEN, CDR2 SYDVKM. CDR3 sequence reads: CASSFRGWGQPQHF. CDR3 DNA: TGTGCCAGCAGTTTTAGGGGGTGGGGACAGCCCCAGCATTTT.

In its sample, this clone was seen a few times. The genes are TRBV30 and TRBJ1-3, with D unresolved. Germline CDR1 reads GTSNPN; CDR2 reads SVGIG (reference sequence). This CDR3 has 13 residues. Trimming removed 2 bases from V and 7 bases from J, with 12 bases in between. The CDR3 sequence: CAWSITARNTIYF. CDR3 sequence (DNA): TGTGCCTGGAGTATAACAGCGAGGAACACCATATATTTT.

CDR3 protein: CASSGPRDRGPMVEKLFF. The CDR3 nucleotides read TGTGCCAGCAGCGGGCCTAGGGACAGGGGCCCAATGGTTGAAAAACTGTTTTTT. The chain carries TRBV9 and TRBJ1-4; 10 nucleotides line up with TRBD1. The length of the CDR3 is 18 residues. The ends lost 3 bases at V and 7 bases at J; junction bases unmatched: 15. Germline V gene sequence: CDR1 SGDLS, CDR2 YYNGEE.

The chain combines TRBV24-1 with TRBJ1-1; possible D gene TRBD1, 6 bases. V was cut by 1 base and J by 7 bases, with 9 bases left in between. This CDR3 has 13 amino acids. The germline V gene encodes CDR1 KGHDR and CDR2 SFDVKD. DNA for the CDR3: TGTGCCACCAGTGATTTCGCAGGGGATGAAGCTTTCTTT. This gives the protein CATSDFAGDEAFF.

The chain links TRBV19 to TRBJ2-1; D is possibly TRBD1 or TRBD2 (7 bases each). The CDR3 loop spans 15 amino acids. V was cut by 4 bases and J by 7 bases, with 17 bases left in between. Germline V gene data show CDR1 as LNHDA and CDR2 as SQIVND (reference sequence). The CDR3 loop is CASSRGGTAVNEQFF. Written as DNA, the CDR3 is TGTGCCAGTAGTAGGGGGGGGACAGCTGTAAATGAGCAGTTCTTC. Full variable domain (remainder filled in from reference TRBV19 and TRBJ2-1): DGGITQSPKYLFRKEGQNVTLSCEQNLNHDAMYWYRQDPGQGLRLIYYSQIVNDFQKGDIAEGYSVSREKKESFPLTVTSAQKNPTAFYLCASSRGGTAVNEQFFGPGTRLTVL.